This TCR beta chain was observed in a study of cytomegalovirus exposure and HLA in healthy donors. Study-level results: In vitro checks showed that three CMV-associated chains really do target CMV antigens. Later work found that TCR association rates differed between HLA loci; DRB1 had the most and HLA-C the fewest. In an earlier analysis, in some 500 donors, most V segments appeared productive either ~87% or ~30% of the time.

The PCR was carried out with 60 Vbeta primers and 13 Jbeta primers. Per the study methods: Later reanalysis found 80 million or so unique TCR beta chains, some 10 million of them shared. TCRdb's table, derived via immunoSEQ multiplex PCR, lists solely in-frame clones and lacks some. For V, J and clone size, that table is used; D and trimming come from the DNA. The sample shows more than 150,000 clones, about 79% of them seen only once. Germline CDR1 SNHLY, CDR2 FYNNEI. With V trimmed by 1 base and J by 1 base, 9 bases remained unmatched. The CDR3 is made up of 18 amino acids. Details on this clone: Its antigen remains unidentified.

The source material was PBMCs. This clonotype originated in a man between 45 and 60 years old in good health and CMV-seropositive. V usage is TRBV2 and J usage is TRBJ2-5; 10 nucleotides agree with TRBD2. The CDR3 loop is CASSEEERGGFVQETQYF. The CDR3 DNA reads TGTGCCAGCAGTGAAGAGGAGCGGGGGGGCTTCGTCCAAGAGACCCAGTACTTC.